These 19 T cell receptor beta chains came from one sample sequenced in a study of T cells in Graves' hyperthyroidism and ophthalmopathy (dated by TCRdb to between 2018 and 2021). Libraries came from multiplex PCR. Sequencing used an Illumina HiSeq 2000. Amplification of TCR beta CDR3 regions was carried out from RNA transcripts. The TCR CDR3 was subjected to a first round of RT-PCR using the HTBI primer set and the Qiagen OneStep RT-PCR kit. In-frame beta chains were kept once TCRdb had trimmed the public reads at Q25 with fastp and called clones with MiXCR. Entries are consolidated by CDR3 protein sequence, retaining the most common genes and DNA. The sample includes roughly 500,000 distinct CDR3 sequences, with around 22% observed a single time. Together, the top ten hold 11% of the sample. Sequenced: blood. Every receptor here comes from a woman aged 25 to 39 with Graves' ophthalmopathy.

J is TRBJ2-5 and V is TRBV15; tentatively, D is TRBD1 or TRBD2 (5 bases each). With 1 base removed from V and 3 bases from J, the gap between germline ends came to 15 bases. Per germline, CDR1 LNHNV and CDR2 YYDKDF (reference sequence). The CDR3 spans 16 residues. The CDR3 nucleotides read TGTGCCACCAGCAGAGCCCCTTCAGGGACCAAAGAGACCCAGTACTTC. Protein product: CATSRAPSGTKETQYF.

The chain couples TRBV6-5 to TRBJ1-3; D is ambiguous. The CDR3 has 15 amino acids. Per germline, CDR1 MNHEY and CDR2 SVGAGI. V shed 3 bases and J shed 0 bases, with 9 bases lying between them. The CDR3 protein is CASSYDGSSGNTIYF. CDR3 bases: TGTGCCAGCAGTTATGACGGATCCTCTGGAAACACCATATATTTT.

The chain links TRBV6-1 to TRBJ1-1; D remains ambiguous. The CDR3 extends over 14 amino acids. Germline lookup yields CDR1 MNHNS and CDR2 SASEGT. The V gene lost 2 bases and the J gene lost 7 bases, with 14 bases spanning the gap. The CDR3 reads CASSENRGVNEAFF. The CDR3, as DNA: TGTGCCAGCAGTGAAAATCGCGGGGTTAATGAAGCTTTCTTT.

This clonotype was picked up many times. The chain is built from TRBV3-1 and TRBJ1-1, with D perhaps TRBD1 (5 bases). The germline CDR1 and CDR2 sequences are LGHDT and YNNKEL (reference sequence). Trimming stripped 6 bases from V and 5 bases from J, with 10 bases between. The CDR3 extends over 12 amino acids. In DNA, the CDR3 is TGTGCCAGCAGTCAAAGGGGAACTGAAGCTTTCTTT. It yields the protein CASSQRGTEAFF.

This clonotype was detected ten times or more. V usage is TRBV11-2 and J usage is TRBJ2-5, with D perhaps matching TRBD2 (6 bases). Germline CDR1 reads SGHAT; CDR2 reads FQNNGV. This CDR3 is 14 amino acids long. Trimming left V 5 bases short and J 3 bases short, with 13 bases between. CDR3 DNA: TGTGCCAGCAGCATCCCCGGGAGAAAAGAGACCCAGTACTTC. Its protein product is CASSIPGRKETQYF.

This clonotype appeared many times. This chain links TRBV19 with TRBJ1-2, with 8 bases lining up with TRBD1. The length of the CDR3 is 15 residues. Unmatched junction bases numbered 5, after V lost 3 bases and J lost 2 bases. From germline, CDR1 is LNHDA and CDR2 SQIVND (reference sequence). Here the CDR3 reads CASSMQTGANYGYTF. The CDR3 nucleotides read TGTGCCAGTAGTATGCAGACAGGGGCCAACTATGGCTACACCTTC.

The sample holds many counts of this clonotype. CDR3 DNA sequence: TGTGCCAGCAGTTACGTGGGAGCGGGGGAGACCCAGTACTTC. Translation: CASSYVGAGETQYF. The V gene is TRBV6-5, the J gene TRBJ2-5; 7 bases align to TRBD2. V lost 2 bases, J lost 5 bases, and 5 bases stayed unmatched. Germline V gene data show CDR1 as MNHEY and CDR2 as SVGAGI. CDR3 size: 14 residues.

This clonotype was seen many times. The gene calls are TRBV20-1 and TRBJ1-6, with TRBD1 identical over 9 bases. The length of the CDR3 is 13 residues. Germline-derived CDR1 and CDR2 are DFQATT and SNEGSKA (reference sequence). The J segment lost 7 bases and the V segment lost 4 bases, leaving 2 bases of the junction unmatched. The DNA of the CDR3 is TGCAGTGCTACAGGACAGGGGAATTCACCCCTCCACTTT. This gives the protein CSATGQGNSPLHF.

The sample holds many counts of this clonotype. The chain employs TRBV6-5 and TRBJ2-7; D is unclear. From germline, CDR1 is MNHEY and CDR2 SVGAGI. V was shortened by 6 bases and J by 3 bases, with 6 bases between the two germline ends. This CDR3 comprises 11 residues. CDR3 loop: CASSHNYEQYF. Written as DNA, the CDR3 is TGTGCCAGCAGCCACAACTACGAGCAGTACTTC.

The V gene is TRBV13, the J gene TRBJ2-2; TRBD1 is a possible D gene (6 bases). Germline V gene data show CDR1 as PRHDT and CDR2 as FYEKMQ (reference sequence). Trimming pared 2 bases from V and 0 bases from J, leaving 10 bases between. The CDR3 is made up of 16 amino acids. DNA of the CDR3: TGTGCCAGCAGCTTATTTGGGGGCCCGAACACCGGGGAGCTGTTTTTT. Translation gives CASSLFGGPNTGELFF.

There are many counts of this clonotype. The rearrangement joins TRBV28 to TRBJ1-3; D unclear. Germline V CDR1 and CDR2: MDHEN, SYDVKM. Trimming took 0 bases from V and 2 from J, leaving 8 bases between them. The CDR3 loop spans 15 amino acids. The CDR3 sequence is CASSLWSGAGNTIYF. In DNA form, the CDR3 reads TGTGCCAGCAGTTTATGGTCCGGGGCTGGAAACACCATATATTTT.

This clonotype was observed at least ten times. The genes are TRBV15 and TRBJ1-1; D might be TRBD1 (5 bases). Germline-derived CDR1 and CDR2 are LNHNV and YYDKDF (reference sequence). The CDR3 has 15 amino acids. V lost 5 bases and J lost 4, with 17 bases in between. CDR3 amino acids: CATSAKMSGTTEAFF. The CDR3, as DNA: TGTGCCACCAGCGCAAAAATGTCGGGGACCACTGAAGCTTTCTTT.

This clonotype was counted only a few times. The chain employs TRBV6-1 and TRBJ2-2; D ambiguous. Germline CDR1 MNHNS, CDR2 SASEGT. The CDR3 is made up of 14 amino acids. The ends were cut back, 6 bases at V and 4 bases at J, with 12 bases in the middle. CDR3 sequence reads: CASRERGGTGELFF. The CDR3 region has the DNA TGTGCCAGCAGGGAGAGAGGTGGCACCGGGGAGCTGTTTTTT.

The V call is TRBV12-3 or TRBV12-4, the J call TRBJ1-1; D gene ambiguous. V gave up 6 bases and J gave up 6 bases, with 5 bases separating them. This CDR3 is 10 amino acids long. The CDR3 DNA follows: TGTGCCAGCAGCCGGCCTGAAGCTTTCTTT. Its translation is CASSRPEAFF.

This clonotype occurred many times. The chain carries TRBV5-8 and TRBJ1-1; D is perhaps TRBD1 (6 bases). Germline CDR1 reads SGHTS; CDR2 reads YDEGEE. This CDR3 is built from 13 residues. Trimming took off 3 bases at V and 3 bases at J, with 9 bases between the two ends. This chain's CDR3 is CASSSRQDTEAFF. Written as DNA, the CDR3 is TGTGCCAGCAGCTCCCGACAGGACACTGAAGCTTTCTTT.

The table lists this clonotype with many counts. The rearrangement joins TRBV6-1 to TRBJ1-5; D gene unclear. This CDR3 comprises 16 residues. The germline V gene encodes CDR1 MNHNS and CDR2 SASEGT. Between the trimmed V and J ends, which lost 6 bases and 0 bases, there was a span of 15 bases. DNA for the CDR3: TGTGCCAGCAGGGAGGAGACAACTTATAGCAATCAGCCCCAGCATTTT. Translated, it gives CASREETTYSNQPQHF.

A few counts support this clonotype. The chain combines TRBV28 with TRBJ2-2, with 8 positions matching TRBD2. The CDR3 has 15 amino acids. Losses at the gene ends were 6 bases for V and 4 bases for J; bases not matched to a gene: 7. Germline V gene data show CDR1 as MDHEN and CDR2 as SYDVKM. In DNA form, the CDR3 reads TGTGCCAGCAGAATAGCGGGGCGAGGCACCGGGGAGCTGTTTTTT. Translating gives CASRIAGRGTGELFF.

This clonotype was observed many times. The V gene is TRBV28, the J gene TRBJ2-7; weak D call: TRBD1 (6 bases). Germline loops: CDR1 MDHEN, CDR2 SYDVKM. CDR3 size: 15 residues. Trimming cost V 6 bases and J 4 bases, with 19 bases left between them. CDR3 loop: CASREKTGVHYEQYF. The CDR3 nucleotides are TGTGCCAGCAGGGAAAAGACAGGAGTCCATTACGAGCAGTACTTC.

The chain is built from TRBV11-2 and TRBJ1-2; TRBD1 matches 8 bases. Losses at the gene ends were 4 bases for V and 2 bases for J; bases not matched to a gene: 9. The germline CDR1 and CDR2 sequences are SGHAT and FQNNGV. The CDR3 covers 16 residues. The CDR3 nucleotides read TGTGCCAGCAGCTCACCTTACCGGACAGGGAACTATGGCTACACCTTC. Translating gives CASSSPYRTGNYGYTF. The full variable domain, completed using reference TRBV11-2 and TRBJ1-2, is EAGVAQSPRYKIIEKRQSVAFWCNPISGHATLYWYQQILGQGPKLLIQFQNNGVVDDSQLPKDRFSAERLKGVDSTLKIQPAKLEDSAVYLCASSSPYRTGNYGYTFGSGTRLTVV.